Each of the 23 T cell receptor beta chains below was sequenced from the same sample in a study of Ad26.COV2.S vaccination and SARS-CoV-2 variants listed by TCRdb under 2021. To prepare the library, the immunoSEQ multiplex PCR assay was applied. Entries here come from immuneACCESS through TCRdb and include only in-frame sequences with V and J called. Some clones fail to appear in such tables; in the studies checked, an unresolved V gene covers under half of the shortfall, and the cause of the remainder is unknown. The sample table holds thousands of clones, of which 84% were seen once. The top ten clones comprise roughly 29% of the sample. The label giving this sample's time point can be read as: individuals recovered from natural SARS-CoV-2 infection. The material sequenced was peripheral blood, taken after recovery from COVID-19. These receptor sequences come from a human donor who had recovered from COVID-19.

V usage is TRBV12-3 or TRBV12-4 and J usage is TRBJ1-1; D is perhaps TRBD1 (5 bases). Trimming stripped 2 bases from V and 6 bases from J, with 10 bases between. The CDR3 spans 13 residues. CDR3 region: CASSLPGGSEAFF. The CDR3 nucleotides read TGTGCCAGCAGTTTACCCGGGGGGTCTGAAGCTTTCTTT.

This chain connects TRBV6-4 to TRBJ2-2; TRBD2 matches 13 bases. Germline CDR1 and CDR2: MRHNA and SNTAGT. V shed 6 bases, J shed 2 bases, and the junction held 6 bases outside the gene matches. CDR3 size: 17 residues. CDR3: CASSRTSGGPNTGELFF. The CDR3 DNA reads as TGTGCCAGCAGCCGGACTAGCGGGGGCCCAAACACCGGGGAGCTGTTTTTT.

The V gene is TRBV6-5, the J gene TRBJ1-2; D gene ambiguous. Trimming pared 5 bases from V and 4 bases from J, leaving 8 bases between. CDR1 and CDR2 (germline): MNHEY, SVGAGI. There are 12 residues in the CDR3. The CDR3 spells CASSLYLYGYTF. CDR3 bases: TGTGCCAGCAGTCTATACCTCTATGGCTACACCTTC.

The CDR3 DNA reads TGTGCCAGCAGTGAAGCGGGGGGAGGCAGGGAGACCCAGTACTTC. It yields the protein CASSEAGGGRETQYF. The chain recombines TRBV6-1 with TRBJ2-5, with D possibly being TRBD2 (6 bases). Between the trimmed V and J ends, which lost 0 bases and 5 bases, there was a span of 13 bases. The germline V gene encodes CDR1 MNHNS and CDR2 SASEGT. The CDR3 runs 15 residues.

V is TRBV5-6 and J is TRBJ2-7; D tentatively reads TRBD1 or TRBD2 (6 bases each). Per the germline V gene, CDR1 is SGHDT and CDR2 is YYEEEE. This CDR3 contains 13 residues. Trimming removed 4 bases at V and 6 bases at J, with 14 bases between. The CDR3, as DNA: TGTGCCAGCAGCCTGGGGGCGGGGTTCGAGCAGTACTTC. Translation gives CASSLGAGFEQYF.

The chain employs TRBV7-2 and TRBJ1-1, with 9 nucleotides matching TRBD1. Trimming at V came to 2 bases and at J to 3 bases, leaving 1 base not matched to a gene. This CDR3 has 14 amino acids. The germline V gene has CDR1 SGHTA and CDR2 FQGNSA. The CDR3: CASSLWDRDTEAFF. The CDR3 DNA follows: TGTGCCAGCAGCTTATGGGACAGGGACACTGAAGCTTTCTTT.

CDR3 region: CASSPGTAQETQYF. In DNA, the CDR3 is TGTGCCAGCAGTCCCGGGACAGCACAAGAGACCCAGTACTTC. This rearrangement joins TRBV6-5 to TRBJ2-5, with TRBD1 matching 7 bases. This CDR3 is 14 amino acids long. The germline V gene has CDR1 MNHEY and CDR2 SVGAGI. V shed 5 bases and J 2 bases; nucleotides not matched to a gene: 5.

The chain links TRBV3-1 (or the pseudogene TRBV3-2) to TRBJ2-2, with no clear D. Germline loops: CDR1 LGHDT, CDR2 YNNKEL (reference sequence). V was cut by 5 bases and J by 4 bases, with 23 bases left in between. The CDR3 has 18 amino acids. The CDR3 protein is CASSNQVRSGRSTGELFF. The CDR3 coding sequence is TGTGCCAGCAGCAACCAAGTGAGATCGGGCAGAAGCACCGGGGAGCTGTTTTTT.

This sequence joins TRBV3-1 (or the pseudogene TRBV3-2) and TRBJ2-2; D gene uncertain. CDR3 length equals 14 residues. Germline V gene sequence: CDR1 LGHDT, CDR2 YNNKEL (reference sequence). V was trimmed by 1 base and J by 5 bases, leaving 8 bases between them. CDR3 residues: CASSQVSGTGELFF. The CDR3 DNA follows: TGTGCCAGCAGCCAAGTGTCCGGGACCGGGGAGCTGTTTTTT.

The chain uses TRBV13 and TRBJ1-2; 7 bases map to TRBD1. The V gene end was trimmed by 1 base and the J gene end by 6 bases; junction bases not matched to a gene: 2. CDR1 is PRHDT and CDR2 is FYEKMQ in the germline V gene (reference sequence). CDR3 length: 13 residues. The CDR3 region is CASSLATGNGYTF. The CDR3, as DNA: TGTGCCAGCAGCTTAGCGACAGGGAATGGCTACACCTTC.

The rearrangement uses TRBV10-3 and TRBJ2-7, with D perhaps matching TRBD1 (5 bases). The V gene lost 8 bases and the J gene lost 0 bases, with 11 bases spanning the gap. Per germline, CDR1 ENHRY and CDR2 SYGVKD. The CDR3 is 13 amino acids. CDR3 nucleotides: TGTGCCATCGGCAGGGAAAGCTCCTACGAGCAGTACTTC. It encodes CAIGRESSYEQYF.

V and J are TRBV4-3 and TRBJ2-3; TRBD2 agrees at 12 bases. The CDR3 is 16 amino acids. The germline gives CDR1 LGHNA, CDR2 YSLEER. The J segment lost 2 bases and the V segment lost 5 bases, leaving 5 bases of the junction unmatched. The CDR3 sequence is CASSWLAGGPTDTQYF. CDR3 in DNA: TGCGCCAGCAGCTGGCTAGCGGGAGGGCCCACAGATACGCAGTATTTT.

The chain couples TRBV9 to TRBJ2-2, with D tentatively TRBD2 (5 bases). Trimming left V 0 bases short and J 6 bases short, with 9 bases between. The CDR3 length is 14 residues. CDR1 and CDR2 (germline): SGDLS, YYNGEE. The CDR3 protein is CASSVAPEAGELFF. CDR3 DNA sequence: TGTGCCAGCAGCGTAGCCCCGGAGGCCGGGGAGCTGTTTTTT.

This chain joins TRBV18 and TRBJ1-5; 9 nucleotides line up with TRBD1. The CDR3 contains 13 residues. With V trimmed by 6 bases and J by 7 bases, 4 bases remained unmatched. CDR1 KGHSH and CDR2 LQKENI come from the germline V gene. CDR3 amino acids: CASSGTGQQPQHF. The DNA for the CDR3 is TGTGCCAGCTCCGGGACAGGGCAACAGCCCCAGCATTTT.

The rearrangement joins TRBV6-6 to TRBJ2-6; D may be TRBD1 (6 bases). Trimming pared 2 bases from V and 7 bases from J, leaving 12 bases between. The V gene's germline CDR1 is MNHNY and CDR2 SVGAGI (reference sequence). The CDR3 contains 15 residues. The CDR3 spells CASSYTGPSANVLTF. Written as DNA, the CDR3 is TGTGCCAGCAGTTACACAGGGCCCAGTGCCAACGTCCTGACTTTC.

The gene calls are TRBV5-6 and TRBJ1-2, with TRBD1 matching 7 bases. CDR1 SGHDT and CDR2 YYEEEE come from the germline V gene. The CDR3 is made up of 12 amino acids. V shed 0 bases and J 8 bases; nucleotides not matched to a gene: 1. CDR3 residues: CASSLADRGYTF. CDR3 in DNA: TGTGCCAGCAGCTTGGCGGACAGGGGCTACACCTTC.

This chain connects TRBV11-2 to TRBJ1-1; 7 nucleotides match TRBD1. Germline V lookup: CDR1 SGHAT, CDR2 FQNNGV. This CDR3 is built from 12 residues. V dropped 5 bases and J dropped 7; count of bases not matched to a gene: 4. CDR3 nucleotide sequence: TGTGCCAGCAGCGCACAGGGGATTGAAGCTTTCTTT. Protein product: CASSAQGIEAFF.

This clone was detected once. J is TRBJ2-1 and V is TRBV10-1; 8 bases map to TRBD2. With 5 bases clipped from V and 7 bases from J, the junction kept 1 base outside the gene matches. Germline CDR1 is WNHNN and CDR2 is SYGVQD (reference sequence). This CDR3 has 12 residues. The CDR3 protein is CASSSSGNEQFF. The CDR3 region has the DNA TGCGCCAGCAGTTCTAGCGGGAATGAGCAGTTCTTC.

This chain links TRBV5-1 with TRBJ2-3; tentatively, D is TRBD1 (6 bases). The CDR3 loop spans 12 amino acids. The germline gives CDR1 SGHRS, CDR2 YFSETQ. Trimming removed 4 bases at V and 7 bases at J, with 10 bases between. The chain's CDR3 is CASSLQGHTQYF. CDR3 sequence (DNA): TGCGCCAGCAGCCTACAGGGACATACGCAGTATTTT.

V gene TRBV7-8 combines with J gene TRBJ2-7, with D tentatively TRBD1 (5 bases). V lost 5 bases and J lost 2, with 10 bases in between. Per the germline V gene, CDR1 is SGHVS and CDR2 is FQNEAQ. The CDR3 length is 13 residues. The CDR3 loop reads CASSRRATYEQYF. The CDR3 coding sequence is TGTGCCAGCAGCCGCAGGGCAACCTACGAGCAGTACTTC.

The DNA for the CDR3 is TGCGCCAGCAGCTTGGGGCAGGGAGTAAGGACCGGGGAGCTGTTTTTT. Encoded protein: CASSLGQGVRTGELFF. V and J are TRBV5-1 and TRBJ2-2; either TRBD1 or TRBD2 may fit D (5 bases each). There are 16 residues in the CDR3. Trimming removed 0 bases from V and 5 bases from J, with 14 bases in between. Germline assignment: CDR1 SGHRS and CDR2 YFSETQ. The full variable domain, completed using reference TRBV5-1 and TRBJ2-2, is KAGVTQTPRYLIKTRGQQVTLSCSPISGHRSVSWYQQTPGQGLQFLFEYFSETQRNKGNFPGRFSGRQFSNSRSEMNVSTLELGDSALYLCASSLGQGVRTGELFFGEGSRLTVL.

The J gene is TRBJ2-7, the V gene TRBV5-4; the D gene is possibly TRBD1 (5 bases). Trimming cost V 4 bases and J 3 bases, with 14 bases left between them. This CDR3 has 14 amino acids. The V gene's germline CDR1 is SGHNT and CDR2 YYREEE (reference sequence). The CDR3 loop is CASSPRDRFYEQYF. CDR3 in DNA: TGTGCCAGCAGCCCGAGAGACAGATTCTACGAGCAGTACTTC.

J is TRBJ2-7 and V is TRBV27; 8 nucleotides line up with TRBD1. Per the germline V gene, CDR1 is MNHEY and CDR2 is SMNVEV (reference sequence). Trimming removed 6 bases from V and 2 bases from J; junction bases left unmatched: 6. This CDR3 is built from 14 residues. The CDR3 here is CASRRDRSTYEQYF. In DNA, the CDR3 is TGTGCCAGCAGAAGGGACAGGAGCACCTACGAGCAGTACTTC.